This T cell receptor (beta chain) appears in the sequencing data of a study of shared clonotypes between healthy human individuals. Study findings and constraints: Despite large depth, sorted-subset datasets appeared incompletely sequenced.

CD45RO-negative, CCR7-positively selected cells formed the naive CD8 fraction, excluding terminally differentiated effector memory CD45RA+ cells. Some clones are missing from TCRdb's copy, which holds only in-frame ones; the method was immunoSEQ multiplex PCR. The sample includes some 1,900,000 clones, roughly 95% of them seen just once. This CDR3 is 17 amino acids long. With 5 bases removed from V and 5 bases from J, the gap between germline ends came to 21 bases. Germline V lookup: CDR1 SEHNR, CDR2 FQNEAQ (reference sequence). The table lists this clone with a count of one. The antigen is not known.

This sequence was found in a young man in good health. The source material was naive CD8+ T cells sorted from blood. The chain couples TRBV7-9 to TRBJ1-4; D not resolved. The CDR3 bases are TGTGCCAGCAGCCCCGCTTTGGGCAGGCCTAAAAATGAAAAACTGTTTTTT. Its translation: CASSPALGRPKNEKLFF.